This TCR beta chain was captured by sequencing in a study of Ad26.COV2.S vaccination and SARS-CoV-2 variants. At the level of the study: Each vaccinee took Ad26.COV2.S intramuscularly, once or twice 56 days apart. General study points: Using TCR breadth and depth analyses may have led to underestimated total T cell responses. Vaccine and placebo recipients had similar non-spike TCR breadth.

Germline V gene lookup returns CDR1 MNHEY and CDR2 SMNVEV (reference sequence). The CDR3 runs 14 residues. The ends lost 5 bases at V and 7 bases at J; junction bases unmatched: 10. This clone has only one observation. The antigen is unknown. Method: immunoSEQ multiplex PCR; TCRdb's copy keeps in-frame clones and lacks some. The repertoire holds approximately 420,000 clones, with roughly 90% as singletons. The treatment denotes: approximately 18 received Ad26.COV2.S at low or high dose, single or two shots; about 5 received placebo; per-sample allocation not given. Samples came from day 63 after the first vaccine or placebo injection. Expressing Wuhan-strain SARS-CoV-2 spike, an Ad26 vector served as the vaccine.

The TCR sequence derives from a person aged 18-60 years who received the Ad26.COV2.S COVID-19 vaccine or a placebo. Sequences were derived from peripheral blood, sampled in a trial of Ad26.COV2.S vaccine versus placebo. The chain carries TRBV27 and TRBJ2-7; 8 bases fit TRBD1. The CDR3 nucleotides are TGTGCCAGCAGTCCTCAGGGGGCAGTAACGGAGCAGTACTTC. This codes for CASSPQGAVTEQYF.